This T cell receptor (beta chain) was recovered during a study of a mutant IDH1 vaccine in newly diagnosed glioma. V dropped 4 bases and J dropped 5 bases, with 11 bases sitting between them. CDR1 and CDR2 (germline): SGHVS, FQNEAQ. The CDR3 is 13 residues long. Clones were read by immunoSEQ multiplex PCR, and TCRdb kept only the in-frame ones, dropping some. The table includes some 33,000 clones, around 79% detected once. The sample holds a few counts of this clone. No antigen is known for it. The time point is: week 35, safety follow-up. One vaccine dose held 300 ug of mutant IDH1 20-mer peptide and came with topical imiquimod.

V usage is TRBV7-8 and J usage is TRBJ1-1; tentatively, D is TRBD1 (5 bases). This clonotype was sampled from a woman younger than 45 with glioma. Some clones in this sample may be carry-over from other donors' samples. The material was PBMCs, obtained from a glioma patient whose treatment included an IDH1 peptide vaccine. The CDR3 DNA is TGTGCCAGCAGCTCCCAGGGAGGAACTGAAGCTTTCTTT. Its translation: CASSSQGGTEAFF.